The source of this T cell receptor (beta chain) is a study of shared clonotypes between healthy human individuals. On the study more broadly: A couple of female and a few male donors aged 18 to 49 were enrolled. Each donor had three CD4 naive, three CD4 memory, two CD8 naive and one CD8 memory plate. Study outcomes and limitations: Non-shared clonotypes had lower generation probabilities than those shared by all four donors.

Regarding this clone: What it binds is unknown.

The table came from immunoSEQ multiplex PCR; TCRdb's copy has only in-frame clones and leaves some out. Of about 2.1 million clones in the sample, 93% were seen once. The CDR3 extends over 13 amino acids. The V and J ends lost 10 bases and 6 bases respectively, with 18 bases between them. Germline-derived CDR1 and CDR2 are MNHNS and SASEGT. CD45RO-negative cells were positively selected for CCR7, leaving out terminally differentiated effector memory CD45RA+ cells. The sample comprised naive CD8+ T cells from PBMCs. V usage is TRBV6-1 and J usage is TRBJ1-1; possibly TRBD1 for D (6 bases). The origin of this receptor is a young man in good health. Some clones in this sample may be carry-over from other donors' samples. The CDR3 is CATILGTFAEAFF. DNA for the CDR3: TGTGCCACCATTCTCGGGACATTTGCTGAAGCTTTCTTT.